This is a list of T cell receptor beta chains from one sample in a study of shared clonotypes between healthy human individuals. Sequencing was performed with immunoSEQ multiplex PCR; in TCRdb, only in-frame clones are kept and a portion is missing. The data show around 2,100,000 clones, approximately 95% seen once. Source material: naive CD8+ T cells sorted from blood. All receptors derive from a man between 18 and 29 years old in good health. Each CDR3 is given with its conserved first and last residue. A D gene is named only where the DNA matches it firmly. Clone sizes are given selectively: once, few, many, or a class where the clone is expanded.

CATSPRRDNSYEQYF TGTGCCACCAGTCCCCGCCGGGACAATTCCTACGAGCAGTACTTC TRBJ2-7 TRBV15 once .
CSGISGVAYEQYF TGCAGCGGGATTAGCGGGGTTGCCTACGAGCAGTACTTC TRBJ2-7 TRBV29-1 once TRBD2
CASSLLVPAGSYNEQFF TGTGCCAGCAGTTTATTAGTTCCAGCGGGCTCCTACAATGAGCAGTTCTTC TRBJ2-1 TRBV27 . .
CASSESWGAGELFF TGTGCCAGCAGTGAGAGCTGGGGGGCCGGGGAGCTGTTTTTT TRBJ2-2 TRBV2 . .
CASSTEGGGNEKLFF TGTGCCAGCAGCACCGAGGGGGGCGGAAATGAAAAACTGTTTTTT TRBJ1-4 TRBV9 once .
CASGLGGTGGEQYF TGTGCTAGTGGTTTGGGGGGGACAGGCGGCGAGCAGTACTTC TRBJ2-7 TRBV12-5 . TRBD1
CASSRGIQYF TGTGCCAGCAGCAGAGGCATTCAGTACTTC TRBJ2-4 TRBV21-1 . .
CASSVAGHEQFF TGTGCCAGCAGCGTAGCAGGACATGAGCAGTTCTTC TRBJ2-1 TRBV9 . .
CASSLAADYGYTF TGTGCCAGCAGCTTGGCGGCAGACTATGGCTACACCTTC TRBJ1-2 TRBV5-6 . .
CASSDRGREKLFF TGTGCCAGCAGTGACAGGGGGCGAGAAAAACTGTTTTTT TRBJ1-4 TRBV6-1 once TRBD1
CASSSGGRGQPQHF TGTGCCAGCAGCTCGGGGGGAAGGGGTCAGCCCCAGCATTTT TRBJ1-5 TRBV5-6 once .
CASSLGVLPTDTQYF TGTGCCAGCAGCTTAGGAGTGTTACCCACAGATACGCAGTATTTT TRBJ2-3 TRBV7-9 . .
CAWRGDSYEQYF TGTGCCTGGAGGGGAGACAGCTACGAGCAGTACTTC TRBJ2-7 TRBV30 . .
CASSLPGEEGYGYTF TGTGCCAGCAGCTTACCCGGGGAGGAGGGCTATGGCTACACCTTC TRBJ1-2 TRBV5-6 . .
CASSSYSGANVLTF TGTGCCAGCAGCTCTTACTCTGGGGCCAACGTCCTGACTTTC TRBJ2-6 TRBV13 once .
CASSLGVGTPYDF TGTGCCAGCAGCTTGGGAGTCGGGACACCCTACGACTTC TRBJ2-7 TRBV5-4 . .
CASSLGDWGEQYF TGTGCCAGCAGCTTGGGGGATTGGGGCGAGCAGTACTTC TRBJ2-7 TRBV7-9 . .
CASSLDGEETQYF TGCGCCAGCAGCCTGGATGGGGAGGAGACCCAGTACTTC TRBJ2-5 TRBV4-1 . .
CASSQGLQGRNTIYF TGCGCCAGCAGCCAAGGCCTACAGGGACGAAACACCATATATTTT TRBJ1-3 TRBV4-1 . .
CASRRWTEAFF TGTGCCAGCAGAAGGTGGACTGAAGCTTTCTTT TRBJ1-1 TRBV5-8 . .
CASSRRLLATSTDTQYF TGTGCCAGCAGCCGGAGGTTACTAGCGACTAGCACAGATACGCAGTATTTT TRBJ2-3 TRBV5-6 . TRBD2
CASSQEKLAGARYEQYF TGCGCCAGCAGCCAAGAAAAATTAGCGGGAGCTCGGTACGAGCAGTACTTC TRBJ2-7 TRBV4-3 . TRBD2
CASSQIGDSSYEQYF TGCGCCAGCAGCCAAATTGGCGACAGCTCCTACGAGCAGTACTTC TRBJ2-7 TRBV4-1 . .
CASSLGTGEAFF TGTGCCAGCAGCTTAGGGACCGGCGAAGCTTTCTTT TRBJ1-1 TRBV11-2 . .
CASSGLAASTDTQYF TGTGCCAGCTCGGGACTAGCGGCTAGCACAGATACGCAGTATTTT TRBJ2-3 TRBV2 . TRBD2
CASSYSGEDTEAFF TGTGCCAGCAGTTACTCTGGGGAGGACACTGAAGCTTTCTTT TRBJ1-1 TRBV6-6 once .
CASSSTGTTYEQYF TGTGCCAGCAGTTCAACCGGGACTACCTACGAGCAGTACTTC TRBJ2-7 TRBV27 once TRBD2
CASSYSSDQETQYF TGTGCCAGCAGTTACTCTTCAGACCAAGAGACCCAGTACTTC TRBJ2-5 TRBV6-5 . .
CASSSDEETQYF TGTGCCAGCAGCTCCGATGAGGAGACCCAGTACTTC TRBJ2-5 TRBV7-9 once .
CASSWEEGPYEQYF TGTGCCAGCAGCTGGGAGGAGGGCCCCTACGAGCAGTACTTC TRBJ2-7 TRBV7-2 . .
CASLTGKAEAFF TGTGCCTCGTTGACAGGGAAGGCTGAAGCTTTCTTT TRBJ1-1 TRBV2 . TRBD1
CASSLGVGNLINYNEQFF TGTGCCAGCAGCTTGGGCGTCGGGAACTTAATAAACTACAATGAGCAGTTCTTC TRBJ2-1 TRBV5-6 . .
CATSSDRGSLSTDTQYF TGTGCCACCAGCAGTGATCGTGGATCCCTGAGCACAGATACGCAGTATTTT TRBJ2-3 TRBV15 once .
CASSLGLDSYEQYF TGTGCCAGCAGCTTGGGGCTGGATAGCTACGAGCAGTACTTC TRBJ2-7 TRBV5-5 . .
CASSMDRAVGTEAFF TGTGCCAGCAGCATGGACAGGGCTGTTGGTACTGAAGCTTTCTTT TRBJ1-1 TRBV21-1 . .
CASSLPDGGEDTQYF TGTGCCAGCAGCTTGCCAGACGGAGGTGAAGATACGCAGTATTTT TRBJ2-3 TRBV5-4 . .
CASSVGGGGYGYTF TGTGCCAGCAGCGTAGGAGGGGGAGGCTATGGCTACACCTTC TRBJ1-2 TRBV9 once .
CASSTRTEGLGEDGYTF TGTGCCAGCAGTACGAGGACCGAAGGGTTGGGGGAAGATGGCTACACCTTC TRBJ1-2 TRBV28 . .
CASSREGVNTEAFF TGTGCCAGCAGCAGAGAGGGAGTTAACACTGAAGCTTTCTTT TRBJ1-1 TRBV28 . .
CASSPPAGAIYNEQFF TGTGCCAGCAGCCCCCCTGCAGGGGCCATCTACAATGAGCAGTTCTTC TRBJ2-1 TRBV7-9 . .
CASSFSEGTYIQYF TGTGCCAGCAGCTTCTCCGAAGGGACATACATTCAGTACTTC TRBJ2-4 TRBV7-8 . .
CAISLDRGHEQYF TGTGCCATCAGCTTAGACAGGGGCCACGAGCAGTACTTC TRBJ2-7 TRBV10-3 . TRBD1
CATSRDSATGEIGSNQPQHF TGTGCCACCAGCAGAGATTCGGCAACAGGGGAGATCGGTAGCAATCAGCCCCAGCATTTT TRBJ1-5 TRBV15 once TRBD1
CASSLSGGNTYEQYF TGTGCCAGCAGTCTCTCGGGAGGGAATACCTACGAGCAGTACTTC TRBJ2-7 TRBV27 . TRBD2
CASSVAQGVRYEQYF TGTGCCAGCAGTGTCGCACAGGGGGTACGCTACGAGCAGTACTTC TRBJ2-7 TRBV2 . TRBD1
CASSLASAGTRDEQYF TGTGCCAGCAGCTTAGCGTCGGCGGGAACAAGGGACGAGCAGTACTTC TRBJ2-7 TRBV7-6 . .
CASSLTPTDTNEAFF TGTGCCAGCAGTCTGACCCCGACAGACACTAATGAAGCTTTCTTT TRBJ1-1 TRBV27 . .
CASSLTGGTEAFF TGTGCCAGCAGTCTTACAGGTGGCACTGAAGCTTTCTTT TRBJ1-1 TRBV6-5 . .
CSVRLGLAGAYNEQFF TGCAGCGTTCGTCTGGGACTAGCGGGAGCCTACAATGAGCAGTTCTTC TRBJ2-1 TRBV29-1 . TRBD2
CAISPGANEQYF TGTGCCATCAGTCCAGGGGCCAACGAGCAGTACTTC TRBJ2-7 TRBV10-3 . .
CASSFGTGDEQYF TGTGCCAGCAGCTTCGGGACAGGGGACGAGCAGTACTTC TRBJ2-7 TRBV11-2 once TRBD1
CASSPRVGTEAFF TGCGCCAGCAGCCCGAGGGTTGGCACTGAAGCTTTCTTT TRBJ1-1 TRBV4-3 few .